The clone carrying this TCR beta chain has only one observation. What it binds is not known. This sample is drawn from a study of post-analysis software for immune sequencing data. Study conclusions and caveats: Patients showed TRBV5-6, TRBV5-1 and TRBV20-1 among roughly 5 TRBV segments more frequent than in controls. Relative to controls, patients with multiple sclerosis showed significantly lower normalized Chao1 diversity.

Unique molecular identifiers were carried by the TCR beta cDNA libraries. The T cell input of about 0.9 to 10 million gave roughly 0.5 million cDNA molecules. TCRdb processed the PCR reads anew with MiXCR; each CDR3 protein has one entry. This repertoire shows about 570,000 distinct CDR3 sequences, approximately 31% found once; its top ten account for around 6.1%. CDR1 is SNHLY, CDR2 FYNNEI, per germline. The CDR3 has 15 amino acids. The V and J ends lost 5 bases and 1 base respectively, with 13 bases between them. The sequence derives from a girl aged 2 to 17 with multiple sclerosis. The gene calls are TRBV2 and TRBJ2-3, with TRBD1 as a possible D gene (6 bases). The specimen sequenced was blood. The CDR3 spells CASSLGAVRTDTQYF. The CDR3 DNA reads TGTGCCAGCAGTTTGGGGGCAGTTCGCACAGATACGCAGTATTTT.